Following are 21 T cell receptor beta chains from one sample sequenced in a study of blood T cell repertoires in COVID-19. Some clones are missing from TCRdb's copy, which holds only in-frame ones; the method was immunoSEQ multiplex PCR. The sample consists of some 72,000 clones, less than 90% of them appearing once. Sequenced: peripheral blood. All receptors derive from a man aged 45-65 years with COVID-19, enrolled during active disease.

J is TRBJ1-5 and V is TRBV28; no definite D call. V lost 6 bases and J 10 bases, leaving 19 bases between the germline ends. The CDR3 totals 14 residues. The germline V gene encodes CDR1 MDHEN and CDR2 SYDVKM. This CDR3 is CASRSGVVPVPQHF. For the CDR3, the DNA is TGTGCCAGCAGGTCGGGTGTAGTTCCCGTACCCCAGCATTTT.

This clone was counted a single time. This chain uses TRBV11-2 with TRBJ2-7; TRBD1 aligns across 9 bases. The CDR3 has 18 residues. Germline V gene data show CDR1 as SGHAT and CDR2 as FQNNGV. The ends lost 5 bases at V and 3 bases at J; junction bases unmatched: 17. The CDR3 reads CASSAPSSGTGYFYEQYF. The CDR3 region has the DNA TGTGCCAGCAGCGCCCCCTCCTCCGGGACAGGGTATTTCTACGAGCAGTACTTC.

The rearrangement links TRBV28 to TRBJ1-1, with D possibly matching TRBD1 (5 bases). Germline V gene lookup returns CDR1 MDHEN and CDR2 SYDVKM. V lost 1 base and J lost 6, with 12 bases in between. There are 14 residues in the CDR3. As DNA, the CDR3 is TGTGCCAGCAGTTTATCCCTCCCGACAGCTGAAGCTTTCTTT. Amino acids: CASSLSLPTAEAFF.

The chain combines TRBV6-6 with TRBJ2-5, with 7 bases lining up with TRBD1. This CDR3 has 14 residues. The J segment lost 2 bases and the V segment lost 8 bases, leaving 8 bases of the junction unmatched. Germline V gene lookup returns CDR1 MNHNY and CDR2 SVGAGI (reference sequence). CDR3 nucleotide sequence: TGTGCCAGCCTTCGGACAGGTCGACAAGAGACCCAGTACTTC. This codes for CASLRTGRQETQYF.

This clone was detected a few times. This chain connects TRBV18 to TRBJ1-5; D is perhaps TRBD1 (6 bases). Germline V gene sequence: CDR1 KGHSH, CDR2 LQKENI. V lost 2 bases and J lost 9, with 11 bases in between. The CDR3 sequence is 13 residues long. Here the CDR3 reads CASSPDQGMPQHF. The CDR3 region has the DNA TGTGCCAGCTCACCAGACCAGGGGATGCCCCAGCATTTT.

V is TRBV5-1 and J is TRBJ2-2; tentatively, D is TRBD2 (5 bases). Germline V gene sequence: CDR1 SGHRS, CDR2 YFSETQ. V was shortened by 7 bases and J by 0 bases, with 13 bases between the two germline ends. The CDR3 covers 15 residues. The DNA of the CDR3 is TGCGCCAGCGAACGGGGTTCCCCGAACACCGGGGAGCTGTTTTTT. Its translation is CASERGSPNTGELFF.

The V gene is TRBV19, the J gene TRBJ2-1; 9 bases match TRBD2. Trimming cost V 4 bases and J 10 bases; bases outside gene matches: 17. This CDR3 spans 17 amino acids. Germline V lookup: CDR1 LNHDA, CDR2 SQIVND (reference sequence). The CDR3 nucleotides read TGTGCCAGTAGTACCCCGGACGTTGCGGGAGGGCCGGGGGAGCAGTTCTTC. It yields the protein CASSTPDVAGGPGEQFF.

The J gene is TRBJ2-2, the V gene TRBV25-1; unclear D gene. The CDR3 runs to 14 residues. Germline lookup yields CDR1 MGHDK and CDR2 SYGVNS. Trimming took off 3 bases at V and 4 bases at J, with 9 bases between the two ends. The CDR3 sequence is CASSEYRVTGELFF. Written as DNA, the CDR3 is TGTGCCAGCAGTGAGTACAGAGTCACCGGGGAGCTGTTTTTT.

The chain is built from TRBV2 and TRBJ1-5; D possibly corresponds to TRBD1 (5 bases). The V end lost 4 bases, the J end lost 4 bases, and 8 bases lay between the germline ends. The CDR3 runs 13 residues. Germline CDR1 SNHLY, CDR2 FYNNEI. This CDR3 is CASSGQPNQPQHF. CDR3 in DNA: TGTGCCAGCAGTGGACAGCCTAATCAGCCCCAGCATTTT.

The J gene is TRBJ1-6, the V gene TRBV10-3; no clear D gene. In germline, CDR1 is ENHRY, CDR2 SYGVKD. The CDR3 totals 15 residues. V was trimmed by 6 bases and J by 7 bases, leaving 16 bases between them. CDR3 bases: TGTGCCATCAGAGACGGGGATCGGGAGAATTCACCCCTCCACTTT. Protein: CAIRDGDRENSPLHF.

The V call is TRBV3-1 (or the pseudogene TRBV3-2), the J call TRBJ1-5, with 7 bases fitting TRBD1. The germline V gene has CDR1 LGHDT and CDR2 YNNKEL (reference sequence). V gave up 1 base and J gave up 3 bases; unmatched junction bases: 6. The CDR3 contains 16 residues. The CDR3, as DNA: TGTGCCAGCAGCCAAGGTGGGACAGTCCCCAATCAGCCCCAGCATTTT. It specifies CASSQGGTVPNQPQHF.

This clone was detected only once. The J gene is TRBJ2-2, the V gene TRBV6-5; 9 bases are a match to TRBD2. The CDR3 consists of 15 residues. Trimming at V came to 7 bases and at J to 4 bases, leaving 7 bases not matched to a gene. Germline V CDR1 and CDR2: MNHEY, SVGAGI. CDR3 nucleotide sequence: TGTGCCAGCAAGAGTAGCGGGAGTCCCACCGGGGAGCTGTTTTTT. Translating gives CASKSSGSPTGELFF.

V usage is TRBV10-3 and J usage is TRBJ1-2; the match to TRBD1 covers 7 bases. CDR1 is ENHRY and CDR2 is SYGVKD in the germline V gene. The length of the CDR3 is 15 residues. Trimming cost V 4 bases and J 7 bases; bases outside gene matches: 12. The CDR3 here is CAISVISEGAVGYTF. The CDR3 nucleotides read TGTGCCATCAGTGTCATTTCGGAGGGGGCGGTTGGCTACACCTTC.

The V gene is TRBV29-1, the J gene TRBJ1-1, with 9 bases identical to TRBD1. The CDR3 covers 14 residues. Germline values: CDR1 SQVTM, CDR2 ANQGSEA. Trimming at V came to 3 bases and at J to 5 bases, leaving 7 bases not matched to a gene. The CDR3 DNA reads TGCAGCGTTGACGGGACAGGGAGAAGGACTGAAGCTTTCTTT. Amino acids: CSVDGTGRRTEAFF.

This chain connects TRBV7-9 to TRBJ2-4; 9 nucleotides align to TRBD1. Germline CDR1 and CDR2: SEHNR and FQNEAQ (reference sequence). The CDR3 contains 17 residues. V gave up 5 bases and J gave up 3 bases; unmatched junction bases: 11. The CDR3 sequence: CASSRSPGTGRKNIQYF. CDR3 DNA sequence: TGTGCCAGCAGCCGTTCCCCCGGGACAGGGCGCAAAAACATTCAGTACTTC.

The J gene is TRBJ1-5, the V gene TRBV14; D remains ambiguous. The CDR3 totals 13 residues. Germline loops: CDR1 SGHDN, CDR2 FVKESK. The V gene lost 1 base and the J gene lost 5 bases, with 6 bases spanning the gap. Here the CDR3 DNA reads TGTGCCAGCAGCCAAGTCACACATCAGCCCCAGCATTTT. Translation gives CASSQVTHQPQHF.

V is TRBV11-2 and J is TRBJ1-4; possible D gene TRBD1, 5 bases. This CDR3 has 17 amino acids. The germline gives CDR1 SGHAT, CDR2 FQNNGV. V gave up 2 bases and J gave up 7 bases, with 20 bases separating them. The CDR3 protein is CASSLNLRVGGGEKLFF. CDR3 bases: TGTGCCAGCAGCTTAAACCTCCGGGTGGGGGGAGGTGAAAAACTGTTTTTT.

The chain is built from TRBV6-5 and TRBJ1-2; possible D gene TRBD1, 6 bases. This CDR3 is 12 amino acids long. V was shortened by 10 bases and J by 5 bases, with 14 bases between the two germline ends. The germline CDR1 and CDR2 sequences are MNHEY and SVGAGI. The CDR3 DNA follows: TGTGCCACTTCGACAGGATGGTATGGCTACACCTTC. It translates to CATSTGWYGYTF.

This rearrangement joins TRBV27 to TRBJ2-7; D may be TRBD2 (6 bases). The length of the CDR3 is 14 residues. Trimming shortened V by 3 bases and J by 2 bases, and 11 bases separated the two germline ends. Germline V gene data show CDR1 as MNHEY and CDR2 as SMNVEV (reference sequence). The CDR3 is CASSFDGGAYEQYF. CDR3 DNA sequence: TGTGCCAGCAGTTTTGACGGGGGAGCCTACGAGCAGTACTTC.

CDR3 in amino acids: CASTPTRTAIWGYTF. DNA for the CDR3: TGTGCCAGCACCCCCACCAGGACAGCCATATGGGGCTACACCTTC. The gene calls are TRBV6-5 and TRBJ1-2, with D possibly TRBD1 on 6 matching bases. The ends were cut back, 7 bases at V and 8 bases at J, with 23 bases in the middle. CDR1 is MNHEY and CDR2 is SVGAGI in the germline V gene. The CDR3 totals 15 residues.

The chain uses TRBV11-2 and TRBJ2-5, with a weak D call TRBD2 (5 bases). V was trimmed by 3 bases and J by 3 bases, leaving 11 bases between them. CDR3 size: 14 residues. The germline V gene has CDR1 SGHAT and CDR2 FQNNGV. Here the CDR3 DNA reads TGTGCCAGCAGCTTGGCCGGGATAGAAGAGACCCAGTACTTC. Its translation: CASSLAGIEETQYF.